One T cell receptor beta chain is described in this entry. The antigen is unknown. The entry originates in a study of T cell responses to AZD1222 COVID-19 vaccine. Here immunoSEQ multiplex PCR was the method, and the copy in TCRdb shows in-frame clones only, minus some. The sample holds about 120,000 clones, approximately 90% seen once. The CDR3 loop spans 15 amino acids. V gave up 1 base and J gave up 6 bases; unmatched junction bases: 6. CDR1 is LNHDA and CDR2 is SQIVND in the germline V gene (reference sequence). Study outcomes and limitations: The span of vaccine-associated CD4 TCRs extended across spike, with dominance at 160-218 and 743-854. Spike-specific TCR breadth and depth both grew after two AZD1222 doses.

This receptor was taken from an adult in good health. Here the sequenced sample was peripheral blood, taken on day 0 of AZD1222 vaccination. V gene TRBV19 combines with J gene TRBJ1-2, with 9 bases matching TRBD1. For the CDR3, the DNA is TGTGCCAGTAGTATAGCCCCTGACAGGGGGAATGGCTACACCTTC. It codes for CASSIAPDRGNGYTF.